The present TCR beta chain was sequenced within a study of OX40 agonist ivuxolimab in advanced cancers. Whole-study context: The dose-escalation cohort was approximately 85% male, with a mean age of about 56 years, ranging roughly 20 to 80.

Autoimmune disease history or systemic immunosuppression barred patients. Profiled with immunoSEQ multiplex PCR; TCRdb holds only in-frame clones, not every one. The data hold some 60,000 clones, with 90% to 95% observed a single time. The CDR3 is 17 amino acids. Germline-derived CDR1 and CDR2 are MRHNA and SNTAGT. Germline trimming cut 2 bases from V and 3 bases from J; bases unmatched to any gene: 11. The source of this sequence is an adult with an advanced solid tumor such as melanoma, head and neck, liver or kidney cancer. V and J are TRBV6-4 and TRBJ2-7, with 9 bases identical to TRBD1. The sequencing used CD4+ or CD8+ T cells sorted from blood, collected in a trial of the OX40 agonist ivuxolimab. The DNA of the CDR3 is TGTGCCAGCAGTGACCCCCACGTGCGGGACAGGGTCTACGAGCAGTACTTC. This encodes CASSDPHVRDRVYEQYF.